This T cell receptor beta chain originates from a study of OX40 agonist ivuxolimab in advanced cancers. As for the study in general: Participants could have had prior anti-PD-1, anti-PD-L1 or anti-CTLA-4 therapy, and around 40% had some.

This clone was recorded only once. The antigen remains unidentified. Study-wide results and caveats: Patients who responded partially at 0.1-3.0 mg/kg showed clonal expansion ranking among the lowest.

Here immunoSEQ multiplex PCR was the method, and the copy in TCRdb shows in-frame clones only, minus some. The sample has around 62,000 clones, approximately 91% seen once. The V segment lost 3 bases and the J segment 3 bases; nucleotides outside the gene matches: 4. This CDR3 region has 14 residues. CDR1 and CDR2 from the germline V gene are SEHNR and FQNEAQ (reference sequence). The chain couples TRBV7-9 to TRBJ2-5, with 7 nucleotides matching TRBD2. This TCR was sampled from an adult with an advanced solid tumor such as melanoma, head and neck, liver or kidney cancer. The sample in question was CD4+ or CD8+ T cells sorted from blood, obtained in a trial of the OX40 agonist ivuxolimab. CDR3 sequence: CASSFRTSEETQYF. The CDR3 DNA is TGTGCCAGCAGCTTCCGGACTAGTGAAGAGACCCAGTACTTC.